The entry that follows covers one T cell receptor (beta chain) sequence. Antigen unknown. Some clones are missing from TCRdb's copy, which holds only in-frame ones; the method was immunoSEQ multiplex PCR. This sample has 150,000 to 200,000 clones, with just under 95% found just once. This entry comes from a study of shared clonotypes between healthy human individuals. As for the study in general: Plates per donor: three CD4 naive, three CD4 memory, two CD8 naive, one CD8 memory. Study conclusions and caveats: In contrast to clonotypes shared by all four donors, non-shared clonotypes had lower generation probabilities.

This CDR3 has 16 residues. The V gene lost 5 bases and the J gene lost 2 bases, with 16 bases spanning the gap. Germline V CDR1 and CDR2: SGHAT, FQNNGV. This chain connects TRBV11-2 to TRBJ1-3; tentative D call: TRBD1 (6 bases). This clonotype was sampled from a woman in her 30s in good health. Source material: naive CD4+ T cells sorted from blood. Specified subset: CD45RA+ positively selected. Written as DNA, the CDR3 is TGTGCCAGCAGCCATACCCAGGGGACGGCTGGAAACACCATATATTTT. Translated: CASSHTQGTAGNTIYF. Filled out from reference TRBV11-2 and TRBJ1-3, the complete variable domain reads EAGVAQSPRYKIIEKRQSVAFWCNPISGHATLYWYQQILGQGPKLLIQFQNNGVVDDSQLPKDRFSAERLKGVDSTLKIQPAKLEDSAVYLCASSHTQGTAGNTIYFGEGSWLTVV.